These 15 T cell receptor beta chains were sequenced from one sample in a study of T cell changes during pregnancy in multiple sclerosis. Method: immunoSEQ multiplex PCR; TCRdb's copy keeps in-frame clones and lacks some. Of about 67,000 clones listed, about nine tenths are singletons. This specimen was peripheral blood, taken in the second trimester of pregnancy. The source is a female donor with multiple sclerosis, enrolled in a pregnancy study.

The chain employs TRBV5-6 and TRBJ2-6; weak D call: TRBD2 (6 bases). This CDR3 region has 16 residues. From germline, CDR1 is SGHDT and CDR2 YYEEEE. V lost 4 bases and J 0 bases, leaving 11 bases between the germline ends. For the CDR3, the DNA is TGTGCCAGCAGCCCCCCCGGGAGCTCTGGGGCCAACGTCCTGACTTTC. Protein sequence: CASSPPGSSGANVLTF.

The chain joins TRBV7-2 to TRBJ2-1; D remains unclear. The CDR3 is made up of 15 amino acids. The V and J ends lost 1 base and 6 bases respectively, with 13 bases between them. In germline, CDR1 is SGHTA, CDR2 FQGNSA. The CDR3 DNA reads as TGTGCCAGCAGCTTAGGTCTCGGCGGCTCCAATGAGCAGTTCTTC. The encoded protein is CASSLGLGGSNEQFF.

The chain employs TRBV19 and TRBJ1-5, with D possibly matching TRBD1 (5 bases). V shed 7 bases and J shed 7 bases, with 14 bases lying between them. CDR1 and CDR2 from the germline V gene are LNHDA and SQIVND (reference sequence). The CDR3 runs 13 residues. Written as DNA, the CDR3 is TGTGCCAGTAAGCTACAAGGGGCCCAGCCCCAGCATTTT. It is translated as CASKLQGAQPQHF.

In this sample, this clone turned up once. The chain employs TRBV19 and TRBJ1-2; TRBD1 might be the D (5 bases). Germline V CDR1 and CDR2: LNHDA, SQIVND (reference sequence). The CDR3 is made up of 15 amino acids. V was trimmed by 3 bases and J by 7 bases, leaving 18 bases between them. CDR3 coding DNA: TGTGCCAGTAGTATGGGCAGGGAAGGATCTTCTGGCTACACCTTC. The encoded protein is CASSMGREGSSGYTF.

This chain uses TRBV6-1 with TRBJ1-1, with D uncertain. V lost 7 bases and J lost 1, with 10 bases in between. In germline, CDR1 is MNHNS, CDR2 SASEGT. CDR3 length: 13 residues. The CDR3 here is CASTDGENTEAFF. CDR3 sequence (DNA): TGTGCCAGCACAGACGGGGAGAACACTGAAGCTTTCTTT.

The CDR3 DNA reads as TGTGCCAGCAGTGAGCAGGGGAAAACTGGGGCCAACGTCCTGACTTTC. Its protein is CASSEQGKTGANVLTF. V and J are TRBV2 and TRBJ2-6, with TRBD1 as a possible D gene (6 bases). V was cut by 3 bases and J by 2 bases, with 11 bases left in between. CDR3 length: 16 amino acids. Germline-derived CDR1 and CDR2 are SNHLY and FYNNEI.

The chain carries TRBV7-6 and TRBJ2-1; 12 bases fit TRBD2. There are 18 residues in the CDR3. Germline values: CDR1 SGHVS, CDR2 FNYEAQ. The V gene end was trimmed by 2 bases and the J gene end by 7 bases; junction bases not matched to a gene: 12. CDR3: CASSLFGRASGGANEQFF. The CDR3 DNA sequence: TGTGCCAGCAGCTTATTTGGTAGGGCTAGCGGGGGGGCGAATGAGCAGTTCTTC.

The chain uses TRBV11-2 and TRBJ1-5; D perhaps matches TRBD1 (6 bases). Per germline, CDR1 SGHAT and CDR2 FQNNGV. This CDR3 contains 16 residues. The V gene lost 4 bases and the J gene lost 0 bases, with 13 bases spanning the gap. The CDR3 spells CASSSLTGTSNQPQHF. CDR3 in DNA: TGTGCCAGCAGCTCCCTTACAGGGACTAGCAATCAGCCCCAGCATTTT.

V gene TRBV7-9 combines with J gene TRBJ1-2; TRBD1 agrees at 7 bases. The V and J ends lost 1 base and 5 bases, in that order; junction bases with no gene match: 10. The CDR3 is 16 residues long. Germline lookup yields CDR1 SEHNR and CDR2 FQNEAQ (reference sequence). CDR3 region: CASSLVRGGGLYGYTF. In DNA, the CDR3 is TGTGCCAGCAGCTTAGTAAGAGGAGGGGGCTTGTATGGCTACACCTTC.

This sequence joins TRBV5-1 and TRBJ2-7; maybe TRBD2 (5 bases). The V end was cut by 4 bases, the J end by 5 bases, with 10 bases between. The CDR3 is 12 residues long. Germline assignment: CDR1 SGHRS and CDR2 YFSETQ. As DNA, the CDR3 is TGCGCCAGCAGCCTCAGCGGAAACGAGCAGTACTTC. It specifies CASSLSGNEQYF.

The chain is built from TRBV23-1 and TRBJ2-7, with TRBD1 matching 7 bases. TRBV23-1 is treated as an ORF (open reading frame) with a function not yet certain. This CDR3 spans 15 amino acids. The ends lost 0 bases at V and 3 bases at J; junction bases unmatched: 5. In DNA, the CDR3 is TGCGCCAGCAGTCAATCTAGGACAGGTTTCTACGAGCAGTACTTC. The encoded protein is CASSQSRTGFYEQYF.

This sequence joins TRBV18 and TRBJ1-5, with D unresolved. CDR3 length: 15 residues. V shed 3 bases and J shed 3 bases, with 12 bases lying between them. The germline V gene encodes CDR1 KGHSH and CDR2 LQKENI. The CDR3 here is CASSPSAAYNQPQHF. Written as DNA, the CDR3 is TGTGCCAGCTCACCGTCGGCGGCATACAATCAGCCCCAGCATTTT.

The chain employs TRBV19 and TRBJ2-7, with 7 bases aligning to TRBD2. This CDR3 is 15 amino acids long. Looked up from germline, CDR1 is LNHDA and CDR2 is SQIVND (reference sequence). V lost 1 base to trimming and J lost 3 bases; unmatched junction nucleotides: 6. CDR3 DNA sequence: TGTGCCAGTAGTATAGGGTCTAGCGGACACTACGAGCAGTACTTC. This translates into CASSIGSSGHYEQYF.

The chain has TRBV7-9 and TRBJ1-2; 9 nucleotides match TRBD1. CDR1 SEHNR and CDR2 FQNEAQ come from the germline V gene (reference sequence). This CDR3 has 15 amino acids. V lost 3 bases and J lost 4; bases outside the gene matches: 6. The CDR3 DNA reads as TGTGCCAGCAGCTTTGGACAGGGGCTCCTCTATGGCTACACCTTC. Translated: CASSFGQGLLYGYTF.

This sequence joins TRBV5-6 and TRBJ2-5; TRBD2 is a possible D gene (7 bases). V shed 0 bases and J shed 5 bases, with 11 bases lying between them. In germline, CDR1 is SGHDT, CDR2 YYEEEE. The CDR3 loop spans 14 amino acids. Here the CDR3 DNA reads TGTGCCAGCAGCTTGGTTGCGGGGGCCGAGACCCAGTACTTC. It translates to CASSLVAGAETQYF. Supplemented by reference TRBV5-6 and TRBJ2-5, the full variable domain reads DAGVTQSPTHLIKTRGQQVTLRCSPKSGHDTVSWYQQALGQGPQFIFQYYEEEERQRGNFPDRFSGHQFPNYSSELNVNALLLGDSALYLCASSLVAGAETQYFGPGTRLLVL.